This T cell receptor beta chain originates from a study of HIV-infected patients and healthy controls. V was trimmed by 7 bases and J by 1 base, leaving 22 bases between them. This CDR3 comprises 18 residues. Per germline, CDR1 SEHNR and CDR2 FQNEAQ (reference sequence). TCRdb reprocessed the 5' RACE reads via MiXCR and lists one record per CDR3 protein. This sample has about 70,000 distinct CDR3 sequences, with roughly a sixth found just once. The specimen sequenced was CD4+ T cells from blood. The sequence came from a human donor in good health. The gene calls are TRBV7-9 and TRBJ2-2, with D uncertain. For the CDR3, the DNA is TGTGCCAGCACCCCTTTACCGGGCCCCCCTAGGAACACCGGGGAGCTGTTTTTT. Amino acids: CASTPLPGPPRNTGELFF. The full variable domain, with the rest looked up from reference TRBV7-9 and TRBJ2-2, is DTGVSQNPRHKITKRGQNVTFRCDPISEHNRLYWYRQTLGQGPEFLTYFQNEAQLEKSRLLSDRFSAERPKGSFSTLEIQRTEQGDSAMYLCASTPLPGPPRNTGELFFGEGSRLTVL.